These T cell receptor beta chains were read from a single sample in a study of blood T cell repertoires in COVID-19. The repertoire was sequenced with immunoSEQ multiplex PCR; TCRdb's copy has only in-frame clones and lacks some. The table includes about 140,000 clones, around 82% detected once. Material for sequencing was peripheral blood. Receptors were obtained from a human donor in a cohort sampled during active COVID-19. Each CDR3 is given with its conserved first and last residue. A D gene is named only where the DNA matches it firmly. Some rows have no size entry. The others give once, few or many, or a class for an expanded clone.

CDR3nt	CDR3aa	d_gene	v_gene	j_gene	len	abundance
TGTGCCAGCAAGCAACAGGGGGCTAATCAGCCCCAGCATTTT	CASKQQGANQPQHF	TRBD1	TRBV19	TRBJ1-5	14	-
TGCGCCAGCAGGGGCACAAACACCGGGGAGCTGTTTTTT	CASRGTNTGELFF	-	TRBV5-1	TRBJ2-2	13	-
TGTGCCAGCTCCGGACAGGGGGCTCGGGGAAACACCATATATTTT	CASSGQGARGNTIYF	TRBD1	TRBV5-5	TRBJ1-3	15	-
TGTGCCAGCACCCCCTTAGTCTTAGCGGCTCATGAAAAACTGTTTTTT	CASTPLVLAAHEKLFF	-	TRBV7-9	TRBJ1-4	16	-
TGTATAAGCAGCCAGGGTGGGGTTTTCGGCTACACCTTC	CISSQGGVFGYTF	-	TRBV28	TRBJ1-2	13	-
TGTGCCAGCAGCCAAACTAGGTCACCCCTCCACTTT	CASSQTRSPLHF	-	TRBV3-1/TRBV3-2	TRBJ1-6	12	-
TGTGCCAGCCTAAGAGGGCAAGGAAACACCATATATTTT	CASLRGQGNTIYF	-	TRBV28	TRBJ1-3	13	once
TGTGCCAGCAGCGCTGACAGGGGACGGGGCGGCTACACCTTC	CASSADRGRGGYTF	TRBD1	TRBV9	TRBJ1-2	14	-
TGTGCCAGCAGCCAAGTGGGGCAGAAGAACACTGAAGCTTTCTTT	CASSQVGQKNTEAFF	-	TRBV3-1/TRBV3-2	TRBJ1-1	15	few
TGCGCCAGCAGCCCCACTCTAGCGGGGGGACCCTACGAGCAGTACTTC	CASSPTLAGGPYEQYF	TRBD2	TRBV5-1	TRBJ2-7	16	-
TGTGCCAGCAACAAATATAGCGGGGCATCCTACGAGCAGTACTTC	CASNKYSGASYEQYF	TRBD2	TRBV27	TRBJ2-7	15	-
TGCGCCAGCAGCTTGGTTTCCAGGGTGGATGAAAAACTGTTTTTT	CASSLVSRVDEKLFF	-	TRBV5-1	TRBJ1-4	15	once
TGTGCCAGCAGCGTTGACAGCTCCTACGAGCAGTACTTC	CASSVDSSYEQYF	-	TRBV9	TRBJ2-7	13	-
TGTGCCAGCATCCCCCTGACAGTCGAAGGCGGCACTGAAGCTTTCTTT	CASIPLTVEGGTEAFF	-	TRBV2	TRBJ1-1	16	once
TGTGCCAGCAGCTTACGGCGGGGTGGCTACACCTTC	CASSLRRGGYTF	-	TRBV7-9	TRBJ1-2	12	-
TGTGCAGGCTCCACGGGGAAACTCGGGGGGCAGTACTTC	CAGSTGKLGGQYF	-	TRBV6-5	TRBJ2-7	13	-
TGTGCCAGCAGCCAGGGACTAGCGGTCCGAAGCTCCTACAATGAGCAGTTCTTC	CASSQGLAVRSSYNEQFF	TRBD2	TRBV3-1/TRBV3-2	TRBJ2-1	18	-
TGTGCCAGCTCCAACCTCAGGGTCCACCAAGAGACCCAGTACTTC	CASSNLRVHQETQYF	-	TRBV18	TRBJ2-5	15	once
TGTGCCAGCAGGAGCGGGGGCCTTCCGGTACTCCGCACCGGGGAGCTGTTTTTT	CASRSGGLPVLRTGELFF	TRBD2	TRBV2	TRBJ2-2	18	-
TGTGCCAGCACGCGACAGGACTCTGGGGCCAACGTCCTGACTTTC	CASTRQDSGANVLTF	-	TRBV28	TRBJ2-6	15	-
TGTGCCAGCAGCCATGTGACGAACATCGGGAAATTGAACACTGAAGCTTTCTTT	CASSHVTNIGKLNTEAFF	-	TRBV3-1/TRBV3-2	TRBJ1-1	18	-
TGCAGCGTCGACAGAAGGAACACTGAAGCTTTCTTT	CSVDRRNTEAFF	-	TRBV29-1	TRBJ1-1	12	-
TGTGCCAGCAGATTAAACAGGGGTTGGTCCGGGGAGCTGTTTTTT	CASRLNRGWSGELFF	TRBD1	TRBV28	TRBJ2-2	15	once
TGTGCCACCGCTCAGTGGGGCAACTCCTACGAGCAGTACTTC	CATAQWGNSYEQYF	-	TRBV19	TRBJ2-7	14	-
TGTGCCAGCAGTTACCCTACAGGCCCGAACACTGAAGCTTTCTTT	CASSYPTGPNTEAFF	-	TRBV6-5	TRBJ1-1	15	few
TGTGCCAGCAGTTACGGACAGGGAGGAAACACCATATATTTT	CASSYGQGGNTIYF	TRBD1	TRBV6-6	TRBJ1-3	14	-
TGTGCCAGCAGCACAGGGACAGGGGCCAAGAACACTGAAGCTTTCTTT	CASSTGTGAKNTEAFF	TRBD1	TRBV5-6	TRBJ1-1	16	-
TGTGCCAGCAGCGACCCCCGAGGGAATTATGAGCAGTACTTC	CASSDPRGNYEQYF	-	TRBV5-4	TRBJ2-7	14	-
TGTGCCAGCAGCAGGACAGGGGGCCAAGGGATGGTAACTAATGAAAAACTGTTTTTT	CASSRTGGQGMVTNEKLFF	TRBD1	TRBV5-5	TRBJ1-4	19	-
TGTGCCAGCAGTTTAGGGGGGATTAAGGACACTGAAGCTTTCTTT	CASSLGGIKDTEAFF	-	TRBV28	TRBJ1-1	15	once
TGTGCCAGCAGTTTACCCCGGTACGAGCAGTACTTC	CASSLPRYEQYF	-	TRBV6-5	TRBJ2-7	12	-
TGTGCCAGCAGTGATAGTGGGGGGATAGGCGAGCAGTACTTC	CASSDSGGIGEQYF	-	TRBV2	TRBJ2-7	14	-
TGTGCCAGCAGCGCCTCTAGCGGGGGGCTCAGCACAGATACGCAGTATTTT	CASSASSGGLSTDTQYF	TRBD2	TRBV3-1/TRBV3-2	TRBJ2-3	17	-
TGTGCCATCAGTGATGCGCGAGATAATTCACCCCTCCACTTT	CAISDARDNSPLHF	-	TRBV10-3	TRBJ1-6	14	-
TGTGCCAGCAGTCCCCGGGGTTCTCGGTATGGCTACACCTTC	CASSPRGSRYGYTF	-	TRBV6-1	TRBJ1-2	14	few
TGTGCCAGCAGTTACCATTCGACAGTTCCCTACGAGCAGTACTTC	CASSYHSTVPYEQYF	-	TRBV6-5	TRBJ2-7	15	-
TGTGCCAGCAGCACCGGGACAGACTACACCGGGGAGCTGTTTTTT	CASSTGTDYTGELFF	TRBD1	TRBV7-9	TRBJ2-2	15	-
TGTGCCAGCAGCCAAGATTTGGGGACTAGCGGGGTTATCTACAATGAGCAGTTCTTC	CASSQDLGTSGVIYNEQFF	TRBD2	TRBV3-1/TRBV3-2	TRBJ2-1	19	-
TGTGCCATCAGTGAGCCAAATCAGCCCCAGCATTTT	CAISEPNQPQHF	-	TRBV10-3	TRBJ1-5	12	-
TGTGCCAGCAGCGTAGGTTCAGGGGGACGTGAGCAGTACTTC	CASSVGSGGREQYF	TRBD1	TRBV9	TRBJ2-7	14	few